One and the same sample provided the 2 T cell receptor beta chains below, sequenced in a study of long-term antiretroviral therapy in people with HIV. Survey-level immunoSEQ v3.0 assays were run. Repertoires were generated with immunoSEQ multiplex PCR, while TCRdb's copy carries only in-frame clones and drops some. The table includes around 20,000 clones, roughly 85% detected once. The material sequenced was unsorted PBMCs, taken 0.2 years after starting antiretroviral therapy. Every receptor here comes from a woman younger than 45 with HIV.

This chain uses TRBV5-5 with TRBJ2-6, with D perhaps TRBD1 (7 bases). This CDR3 contains 16 residues. Per the germline V gene, CDR1 is SGHKS and CDR2 is YYEKEE (reference sequence). V dropped 5 bases and J dropped 2 bases, with 14 bases sitting between them. CDR3 sequence reads: CASRGGDRAGANVLTF. The CDR3 DNA reads as TGTGCCAGCAGGGGAGGAGACAGGGCTGGGGCCAACGTCCTGACTTTC. The full variable domain, completed using reference TRBV5-5 and TRBJ2-6, is DAGVTQSPTHLIKTRGQQVTLRCSPISGHKSVSWYQQVLGQGPQFIFQYYEKEERGRGNFPDRFSARQFPNYSSELNVNALLLGDSALYLCASRGGDRAGANVLTFGAGSRLTVL.

The chain carries TRBV4-1 and TRBJ1-5; 8 bases fit TRBD1. Unmatched junction bases numbered 7, after V lost 1 base and J lost 5 bases. Germline CDR1 and CDR2: MGHRA and YSYEKL. The CDR3 sequence is 16 residues long. The CDR3, as DNA: TGCGCCAGCAGCCAAGTTAAAGGACAGGGCGATCAGCCCCAGCATTTT. This translates into CASSQVKGQGDQPQHF.